This paragraph covers one T cell receptor (beta chain) sequence. The sample is drawn from a study of blood T cell repertoires in COVID-19. This CDR3 has 13 residues. V was cut by 1 base and J by 5 bases, with 5 bases left in between. Germline V gene data show CDR1 as LGHNT and CDR2 as FRNRAP. As handled by the study authors: The assay estimated nucleated cells by amplifying reference gene primers. Profiling relied on immunoSEQ multiplex PCR, and the TCRdb table lists in-frame clones only, not all of them. Clonal size and the V and J genes are those of that table, whereas D and trimming came from the DNA. The sample contains about 53,000 clones, 85% to 95% of which appear only once.

The chain links TRBV12-5 to TRBJ1-4; no reliable D call. The TCR sequence derives from a human donor in a cohort sampled during active COVID-19. The sample was peripheral blood. CDR3 in amino acids: CASGLGGNEKLFF. CDR3 in DNA: TGTGCTAGTGGTTTGGGAGGAAATGAAAAACTGTTTTTT.